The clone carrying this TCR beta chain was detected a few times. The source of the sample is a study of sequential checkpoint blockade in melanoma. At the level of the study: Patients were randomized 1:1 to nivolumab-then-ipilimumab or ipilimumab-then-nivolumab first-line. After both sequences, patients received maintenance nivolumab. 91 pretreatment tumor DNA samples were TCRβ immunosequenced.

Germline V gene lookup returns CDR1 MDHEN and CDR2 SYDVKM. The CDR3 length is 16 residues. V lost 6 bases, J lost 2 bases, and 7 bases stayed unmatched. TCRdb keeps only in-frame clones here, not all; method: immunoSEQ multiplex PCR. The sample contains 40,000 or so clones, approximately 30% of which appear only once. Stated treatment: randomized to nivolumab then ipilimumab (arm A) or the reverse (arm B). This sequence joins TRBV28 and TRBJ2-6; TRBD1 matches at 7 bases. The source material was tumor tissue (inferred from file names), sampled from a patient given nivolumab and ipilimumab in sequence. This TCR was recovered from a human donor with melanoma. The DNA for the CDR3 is TGTGCCAGCAGCAGACTAACAGGGGCTGGGGCCAACGTCCTGACTTTC. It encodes CASSRLTGAGANVLTF.